This record concerns one T cell receptor (beta chain) sequence. What this receptor recognizes is not known. No qualities accompany the bases; no much larger clone lies one base away. This sample stems from a study of regulatory and conventional T cells in RAG deficiency (TCRdb year 2017). Background on the whole study: High-throughput TCR beta sequencing was used to compare the repertoire diversity and composition of Treg, conventional CD4+ and CD8+ T cells between RAG-deficient patients and healthy controls.

What the study reported, not specific to this receptor: All patient T-cell subsets had shorter CDR3 lengths; Omenn syndrome patients showed >80% Treg-Tconv repertoire overlap at nucleotide and amino acid level. Some T-cell subset analyses were not done for some subjects. Compared with control T-cell subpopulations, the RAG-deficient patients had markedly lower Shannon entropy and higher Simpson indices. Compared with controls, Omenn syndrome and CID/AS patients had roughly 100-fold fewer unique TCR beta sequences in Treg cells, whereas the reduction in the other subsets was 7.5 to 10-fold. In Omenn syndrome patients, sorted CD25-high CD127-low cells may represent peripherally activated cells rather than bona fide Treg cells.

For repertoire analyses, the comparison group consisted of 7 or 8 healthy control donors. Before genomic DNA extraction, CD8+ T cells without CD4 were isolated from blood. Library generation was performed with the immunoSEQ multiplex PCR assay. Genomic DNA from the sorted T-cell subsets was used to amplify and sequence rearranged TCR beta chain products. Per the authors' processing: Shannon entropy and Simpson indices were used to measure how diverse the repertoire of productive TCR beta rearrangements was. Clonal expansion was assessed using the summed frequency of the 100 most abundant productive TCR beta clonotypes among total reads. The TRB repertoires were evaluated with a self-reactivity index based on amino acid usage at CDR3beta positions 6 and 7. Two-way ANOVA was applied to the repertoire analyses, whereas Student t or Mann-Whitney tests were applied to the flow cytometric analyses. TCRdb's version of the immuneACCESS table is confined to in-frame rearrangements and falls short of the full clone set. An unresolved V gene accounts for under half of the shortfall where checked; the remainder is of unknown origin. V and J calls and clone size are those listed in that table; D and trimming were worked out from the DNA. This sample lists 8,500 or so clones; about 84% were detected once. The ten largest clonotypes hold approximately 30% of the sample.

Another study also made use of these data, one on regulatory T cells. As the second paper documents: The multiplex PCR used 52 forward TRBV primers and 13 reverse TRBJ primers, with assay-based and computational corrections for amplification bias. Restricted unique TRB V-J pairs and skewed V and J gene usage were observed in patient repertoires, most markedly in regulatory T cells. The study compared T-cell receptor beta repertoires of sorted regulatory, conventional CD4+ and CD8+ T cells in CD3G-deficient patients with those in healthy controls. Ficoll density separation was used to isolate peripheral blood mononuclear cells. CD3+ CD8+ CD4- T cells were isolated using a FACSAria cell sorter. Rearranged TRB loci were amplified from genomic DNA by multiplex PCR within the immunoSEQ assay. TRB amplicons were sequenced on an Illumina HiSeq platform. Raw sequences were error-filtered and aligned to reference gene sequences by custom algorithms, then analyzed with the immunoSEQ online tools. Frequencies of productive and nonproductive TRB rearrangements were assessed among unique sequences as well as among total sequences. Group comparisons used t tests, Mann-Whitney tests or two-way ANOVA run in Prism software.

This receptor was identified in a human donor in good health. Input material: CD8+ T cells sorted from blood.

The nucleotides are TGTGCCAGCAGCGCTGACAGTAAACGCAATGAGCAGTTCTTC. Its protein reads: CASSADSKRNEQFF. The rearrangement joined TRBV7-9 to TRBJ2-1, with a tentative D gene TRBD1 over 5 matching bases. V gives up 5 bases and J gives up 6 bases, and the segment between their germline ends measures 14 bases. Including the terminal cysteine and phenylalanine, the CDR3 comprises 14 residues. Only the CDR3 portion is preserved as DNA: 42 bases, with reading frame beginning at the first base. The germline V gene (reference sequence) gives CDR1 as SEHNR and CDR2 as FQNEAQ.